The 26 T cell receptor beta chains below all came from one sample that was sequenced in a study of a mutant IDH1 vaccine in newly diagnosed glioma. This table comes from immunoSEQ multiplex PCR, and its TCRdb copy is limited to in-frame clones, with some not included. The sample records around 54,000 clones, over 70% being singletons. Time point defined: week 23, last vaccination. Vaccinated patients received 300 ug of mutant IDH1 20-mer peptide per dose, with topical imiquimod. These receptors have no identified antigens. Sequenced here: PBMCs, sampled from a glioma patient whose treatment included an IDH1 peptide vaccine. The receptors were gathered from a man aged 35 to 55 with glioma.

The chain uses TRBV5-6 and TRBJ2-7, with D perhaps matching TRBD1 (6 bases). CDR1 is SGHDT, CDR2 YYEEEE, per germline. The V gene lost 2 bases and the J gene lost 5 bases, with 14 bases spanning the gap. The CDR3 extends over 14 amino acids. This CDR3 is CASSFYRESDEQYF. CDR3 nucleotide sequence: TGTGCCAGCAGCTTTTACAGGGAATCGGACGAGCAGTACTTC.

The chain links TRBV9 to TRBJ2-5; 10 bases line up with TRBD1. The length of the CDR3 is 16 residues. Germline V CDR1 and CDR2: SGDLS, YYNGEE. J gave up 4 bases and V 0 bases, and 6 bases lay outside the gene matches. CDR3 amino acids: CASSVGPGTGVETQYF. DNA of the CDR3: TGTGCCAGCAGCGTAGGTCCAGGGACAGGGGTAGAGACCCAGTACTTC. The variable domain in full, completed from reference TRBV9 and TRBJ2-5, reads DSGVTQTPKHLITATGQRVTLRCSPRSGDLSVYWYQQSLDQGLQFLIQYYNGEERAKGNILERFSAQQFPDLHSELNLSSLELGDSALYFCASSVGPGTGVETQYFGPGTRLLVL.

J is TRBJ1-3 and V is TRBV25-1, with D tentatively TRBD1 (6 bases). Trimming cost V 5 bases and J 3 bases, with 11 bases left between them. Germline V gene lookup returns CDR1 MGHDK and CDR2 SYGVNS. CDR3 size: 14 residues. The CDR3 DNA follows: TGTGCCAGCAGTTTAGGGGGTTTTGGAAACACCATATATTTT. Translation gives CASSLGGFGNTIYF.

The chain uses TRBV29-1 and TRBJ1-1, with D possibly matching TRBD1 (5 bases). The V end lost 6 bases, the J end lost 0 bases, and 11 bases lay between the germline ends. The CDR3 spans 13 residues. Germline CDR1 and CDR2: SQVTM and ANQGSEA. The CDR3 loop is CSVGQTMNTEAFF. As DNA, the CDR3 is TGCAGCGTGGGGCAGACAATGAACACTGAAGCTTTCTTT.

V is TRBV10-3 and J is TRBJ2-5; 10 positions match TRBD2. From germline, CDR1 is ENHRY and CDR2 SYGVKD. The CDR3 loop spans 17 amino acids. V trimming: 5 bases; J trimming: 1 base; junction bases outside the gene matches: 10. CDR3 coding DNA: TGTGCCATCAGTCCGAACAGCGGGAGGGCTCCCCAAGAGACCCAGTACTTC. The encoded protein is CAISPNSGRAPQETQYF.

The chain joins TRBV10-3 to TRBJ1-1; D may be TRBD1 (5 bases). The ends were cut back, 6 bases at V and 1 base at J, with 9 bases in the middle. CDR1 is ENHRY, CDR2 SYGVKD, per germline. The CDR3 covers 13 residues. In nucleotides, the CDR3 is TGTGCCATCAGCTACGGACAGAACACTGAAGCTTTCTTT. The encoded protein is CAISYGQNTEAFF.

The J gene is TRBJ1-1, the V gene TRBV5-1; 9 bases agree with TRBD1. The CDR3 covers 17 residues. Trimming took 4 bases from V and 4 from J; bases not matched to a gene: 14. The germline V gene has CDR1 SGHRS and CDR2 YFSETQ. As DNA, the CDR3 is TGCGCCAGCAGCCCCACCCGGGACAGGGTACGGGCCACTGAAGCTTTCTTT. Protein: CASSPTRDRVRATEAFF. The whole variable domain, remainder taken from reference TRBV5-1 and TRBJ1-1, is KAGVTQTPRYLIKTRGQQVTLSCSPISGHRSVSWYQQTPGQGLQFLFEYFSETQRNKGNFPGRFSGRQFSNSRSEMNVSTLELGDSALYLCASSPTRDRVRATEAFFGQGTRLTVV.

V gene TRBV7-8 combines with J gene TRBJ2-7; tentatively, D is TRBD2 (6 bases). This CDR3 spans 17 amino acids. Germline V gene lookup returns CDR1 SGHVS and CDR2 FQNEAQ. The V end was cut by 6 bases, the J end by 2 bases, with 23 bases between. CDR3 loop: CASRPRGTAGLTYEQYF. CDR3 DNA sequence: TGTGCCAGCAGGCCCCGGGGAACGGCGGGACTCACCTACGAGCAGTACTTC.

The gene calls are TRBV11-2 and TRBJ2-3; D is unresolved. Germline values: CDR1 SGHAT, CDR2 FQNNGV. The CDR3 is made up of 15 amino acids. V was trimmed by 1 base and J by 0 bases, leaving 8 bases between them. The CDR3 bases are TGTGCCAGCAGCTTAGGATCCGTTAGCACAGATACGCAGTATTTT. Its protein product is CASSLGSVSTDTQYF. Drawing the rest from reference TRBV11-2 and TRBJ2-3, the complete variable domain is EAGVAQSPRYKIIEKRQSVAFWCNPISGHATLYWYQQILGQGPKLLIQFQNNGVVDDSQLPKDRFSAERLKGVDSTLKIQPAKLEDSAVYLCASSLGSVSTDTQYFGPGTRLTVL.

The DNA of the CDR3 is TGTGCCAGCAGCTCTCTAGTCAGGGGCGAGCAGTACTTC. Encoded protein: CASSSLVRGEQYF. The chain links TRBV11-2 to TRBJ2-7; TRBD1 might be the D (6 bases). The CDR3 spans 13 residues. Per the germline V gene, CDR1 is SGHAT and CDR2 is FQNNGV. The V and J ends lost 4 bases and 6 bases respectively, with 13 bases between them. The full variable domain, in which reference TRBV11-2 and TRBJ2-7 provide the parts outside the CDR3, is EAGVAQSPRYKIIEKRQSVAFWCNPISGHATLYWYQQILGQGPKLLIQFQNNGVVDDSQLPKDRFSAERLKGVDSTLKIQPAKLEDSAVYLCASSSLVRGEQYFGPGTRLTVT.

This clone was recorded only once. The V gene is TRBV27, the J gene TRBJ2-5, with TRBD1 as a possible D gene (6 bases). Trimming pared 6 bases from V and 4 bases from J, leaving 9 bases between. This CDR3 region has 12 residues. Per germline, CDR1 MNHEY and CDR2 SMNVEV (reference sequence). CDR3 sequence (DNA): TGTGCCAGCAGGGGGGCGGCAGAGACCCAGTACTTC. Translated, it gives CASRGAAETQYF.

The CDR3 DNA reads TGTGCCAGTAACCCGACAGGGGGCGACAATCAGCCCCAGCATTTT. This gives the protein CASNPTGGDNQPQHF. The rearrangement uses TRBV19 and TRBJ1-5; 10 bases align to TRBD1. The CDR3 extends over 15 amino acids. V was clipped by 7 bases and J by 3 bases; unmatched bases: 6. Germline V lookup: CDR1 LNHDA, CDR2 SQIVND (reference sequence).

The chain's CDR3 is CASSGSGGGNEKLFF. As DNA, the CDR3 is TGTGCCAGCAGCGGATCAGGGGGGGGTAATGAAAAACTGTTTTTT. This sequence joins TRBV7-9 and TRBJ1-4; 7 positions match TRBD1. V was pared by 5 bases and J by 4 bases, with 7 bases of the junction left unmatched. There are 15 residues in the CDR3. The germline gives CDR1 SEHNR, CDR2 FQNEAQ (reference sequence).

The rearrangement joins TRBV7-6 to TRBJ2-7; D unresolved. CDR3 length: 12 residues. The germline V gene encodes CDR1 SGHVS and CDR2 FNYEAQ. V shed 1 base and J shed 7 bases, with 8 bases lying between them. The CDR3 sequence is CASSLGPREQYF. The CDR3 coding sequence is TGTGCCAGCAGCTTAGGACCCAGGGAGCAGTACTTC.

The CDR3 bases are TGTGCCAGCAGTTTGGACAGGGTCTATGGCTACACCTTC. Protein sequence: CASSLDRVYGYTF. The genes are TRBV6-5 and TRBJ1-2; 8 bases fit TRBD1. V was clipped by 4 bases and J by 4 bases; unmatched bases: 2. Germline assignment: CDR1 MNHEY and CDR2 SVGAGI. The CDR3 has 13 residues.

V and J are TRBV28 and TRBJ2-7; TRBD2 matches 16 bases. Germline assignment: CDR1 MDHEN and CDR2 SYDVKM. The V gene end was trimmed by 6 bases and the J gene end by 7 bases; junction bases not matched to a gene: 3. The CDR3 is 14 residues long. CDR3 sequence reads: CASRGLAGGPEQYF. Here the CDR3 DNA reads TGTGCCAGCAGGGGACTAGCGGGAGGGCCGGAGCAGTACTTC.

The CDR3 nucleotides read TGCGCCAGTCAGTTCCGGGGGGGACAGGGGTTTAACGAGCAGTACTTC. As protein: CASQFRGGQGFNEQYF. This chain uses TRBV5-1 with TRBJ2-7, with TRBD1 matching 10 bases. This CDR3 has 16 residues. J was trimmed by 5 bases and V by 8 bases; bases with no gene match: 16. The germline CDR1 and CDR2 sequences are SGHRS and YFSETQ.

J is TRBJ2-4 and V is TRBV7-2; D is uncertain. V dropped 2 bases and J dropped 5 bases, with 7 bases sitting between them. Germline V lookup: CDR1 SGHTA, CDR2 FQGNSA. The CDR3 has 13 amino acids. CDR3 residues: CASSLTSQNIQYF. The CDR3 region has the DNA TGTGCCAGCAGCTTAACGTCCCAAAACATTCAGTACTTC. Full variable domain (outside the CDR3, taken from reference TRBV7-2 and TRBJ2-4): GAGVSQSPSNKVTEKGKDVELRCDPISGHTALYWYRQSLGQGLEFLIYFQGNSAPDKSGLPSDRFSAERTGGSVSTLTIQRTQQEDSAVYLCASSLTSQNIQYFGAGTRLSVL.

This clone showed up just a few times. This chain joins TRBV19 and TRBJ1-1; D unresolved. Germline CDR1 LNHDA, CDR2 SQIVND (reference sequence). The ends were cut back, 3 bases at V and 10 bases at J, with 21 bases in the middle. The CDR3 sequence is 15 residues long. The CDR3 DNA reads TGTGCCAGTAGTATGTTTCGATCGGTCGCTTTTCCAGCTTTCTTT. Translation gives CASSMFRSVAFPAFF.

The CDR3 DNA sequence: TGTGCCAGCAGCGCCATGGGGCGGGAGGGCCTATTTTACGAGCAGTACTTC. It codes for CASSAMGREGLFYEQYF. This chain uses TRBV11-2 with TRBJ2-7; 9 bases line up with TRBD2. In germline, CDR1 is SGHAT, CDR2 FQNNGV. The CDR3 totals 17 residues. V shed 5 bases, J shed 4 bases, and the junction held 15 bases outside the gene matches.

This clone was found once. The chain combines TRBV29-1 with TRBJ2-1; D uncertain. CDR3 length: 13 amino acids. V was clipped by 3 bases and J by 8 bases, with 14 bases between them. Per germline, CDR1 SQVTM and CDR2 ANQGSEA. The CDR3 sequence is CSVDLGWIDEQFF. In nucleotides, the CDR3 is TGCAGCGTTGATTTAGGGTGGATCGATGAGCAGTTCTTC.

This sequence joins TRBV5-1 and TRBJ2-7, with TRBD2 matching over 7 bases. This CDR3 has 13 residues. V dropped 1 base and J dropped 6; count of bases not matched to a gene: 4. CDR1 SGHRS and CDR2 YFSETQ come from the germline V gene. The CDR3 bases are TGCGCCAGCAGCTTGAGGACTAGTGGCGAGCAGTACTTC. Translation gives CASSLRTSGEQYF. Supplemented by reference TRBV5-1 and TRBJ2-7, the full variable domain reads KAGVTQTPRYLIKTRGQQVTLSCSPISGHRSVSWYQQTPGQGLQFLFEYFSETQRNKGNFPGRFSGRQFSNSRSEMNVSTLELGDSALYLCASSLRTSGEQYFGPGTRLTVT.

The chain links TRBV21-1 to TRBJ2-7; the table's D call of TRBD2 was not tested on the DNA. TRBV21-1 is deemed a pseudogene. This CDR3 comprises 14 residues. This chain's CDR3 is CANEGSGTLYEQYF. The CDR3 coding sequence is TGTGCCAACGAAGGGAGCGGTACCCTTTACGAGCAGTACTTC.

This rearrangement joins TRBV5-3 to TRBJ2-7; perhaps TRBD2 as D (6 bases). TRBV5-3 is classed as an ORF, of uncertain function. The CDR3 totals 15 residues. V was cut by 4 bases and J by 3 bases, with 17 bases left in between. Here the CDR3 DNA reads TGTGCCAGAAGCCGGTTAGCGGACAACCTCTACGAGCAGTACTTC. This encodes CARSRLADNLYEQYF.

The CDR3 region is CASHSGFSGNTIYF. For the CDR3, the DNA is TGTGCCAGCCATTCAGGTTTCTCTGGAAACACCATATATTTT. The chain combines TRBV6-1 with TRBJ1-3; D unclear. The CDR3 extends over 14 amino acids. Germline assignment: CDR1 MNHNS and CDR2 SASEGT. The V end was cut by 8 bases, the J end by 0 bases, with 11 bases between.

The chain combines TRBV29-1 with TRBJ2-1; 14 bases line up with TRBD2. Trimming removed 4 bases from V and 4 bases from J; junction bases left unmatched: 12. CDR1 and CDR2 from the germline V gene are SQVTM and ANQGSEA. CDR3 length: 18 residues. This chain's CDR3 is CSVVGLGLAGVRYNEQFF. The CDR3 coding sequence is TGCAGCGTTGTGGGTTTGGGACTAGCGGGAGTGAGATACAATGAGCAGTTCTTC.